This T cell receptor beta chain derives from a study of shared T cell receptors in the human thymus. Sequencing was performed with immunoSEQ multiplex PCR; in TCRdb, only in-frame clones are kept and a portion is missing. This sample has about 380,000 clones, with approximately 95% found just once. The CDR3 is 18 amino acids. Germline values: CDR1 LNHDA, CDR2 SQIVND (reference sequence). J gave up 1 base and V 1 base, and 10 bases lay outside the gene matches. This clonotype originated in a human donor. The rearrangement links TRBV19 to TRBJ1-1; 9 bases are shared with TRBD1. The sample consisted of thymocytes. CDR3 in DNA: TGTGCCAGTAGTATAGTTGAGGGGACAGGGAGTCGGAACACTGAAGCTTTCTTT. This codes for CASSIVEGTGSRNTEAFF.